Sequencing of this T cell receptor (beta chain) was carried out in a study of blood T cell repertoires in COVID-19. The overall study: Samples came from the United States, Italy and Spain, spanning acute and convalescent COVID-19.

The CDR3 length is 12 residues. The germline gives CDR1 SQVTM, CDR2 ANQGSEA. Trimming removed 5 bases from V and 3 bases from J, with 11 bases in between. In the authors' methods: Counts of nucleated cells, estimated from reference gene primer amplification, were obtained. Measured with immunoSEQ multiplex PCR; TCRdb has only the in-frame clones, and not every one. From that table come the V and J calls and clone size; the DNA was used to work out D and trimming. Found here are hundreds of thousands of clones, around 85% of them singletons; the top ten hold approximately 4.2%. Each participant's cohort was designated according to participant-reported clinical history.

The genes are TRBV29-1 and TRBJ2-7, with D uncertain. The source is a woman in her thirties or forties with acute COVID-19. Sequencing was done on a sample of PBMCs or T cells enriched from blood (not recorded which). CDR3 in DNA: TGCAGCGTTTCCACTGTCTACTACGAGCAGTACTTC. This translates into CSVSTVYYEQYF.